One sample yielded the 20 T cell receptor beta chains listed below, sequenced in a study of CD8 T cells in ankylosing spondylitis. Findings and limits, study-wide: There was a TCR beta motif, made of several highly homologous variants, that appeared characteristic of ankylosing spondylitis blood.

MiXCR was run by TCRdb on the 5' RACE reads, yielding one entry per CDR3 protein. The sample holds a few hundred thousand distinct CDR3 sequences; 8% are singletons and the top ten take 13% to 15%. The antigens of these receptors remain unknown. Sequenced material: blood, either unsorted or a sorted T cell fraction (not recorded which). Receptors originate from a male donor with ankylosing spondylitis.

This clonotype was counted at least ten times. This rearrangement joins TRBV29-1 to TRBJ2-7; D may be TRBD2 (6 bases). Trimming took off 6 bases at V and 0 bases at J, with 12 bases between the two ends. Germline V gene lookup returns CDR1 SQVTM and CDR2 ANQGSEA. The CDR3 is 13 amino acids. The CDR3 region has the DNA TGCAGCGTGGGAGGCATGAGCTCCTACGAGCAGTACTTC. It codes for CSVGGMSSYEQYF.

This clonotype showed up many times. The rearrangement joins TRBV12-3 or TRBV12-4 to TRBJ2-1; no firm D call. CDR3 length: 16 amino acids. Trimming took off 0 bases at V and 9 bases at J, with 18 bases between the two ends. CDR3 sequence (DNA): TGTGCCAGCAGTTTAGCTGCCGCTGCTCGGGCTACTGAGCAGTTCTTC. It codes for CASSLAAAARATEQFF.

This clonotype appeared many times. The chain links TRBV15 to TRBJ1-1; TRBD1 might be the D (6 bases). V lost 0 bases, J lost 7 bases, and 15 bases lay in between. The CDR3 extends over 15 amino acids. Germline loops: CDR1 LNHNV, CDR2 YYDKDF (reference sequence). The CDR3 loop reads CATSRDQATGLEAFF. CDR3 DNA sequence: TGTGCCACCAGCAGAGATCAAGCGACAGGCCTTGAAGCTTTCTTT.

The chain carries TRBV28 and TRBJ2-7; D might be TRBD2 (6 bases). Trimming removed 5 bases from V and 0 bases from J, with 14 bases in between. Germline assignment: CDR1 MDHEN and CDR2 SYDVKM. This CDR3 has 15 amino acids. CDR3 in amino acids: CASSRWGESSYEQYF. DNA of the CDR3: TGTGCCAGCAGTAGATGGGGGGAGAGCTCCTACGAGCAGTACTTC.

This clonotype turned up a few times. The V and J genes are TRBV7-8 and TRBJ2-4, with 9 bases matching TRBD2. Germline CDR1 and CDR2: SGHVS and FQNEAQ. The CDR3 spans 15 residues. J lost 8 bases, V lost 3 bases, and 8 bases had no gene match. The CDR3 nucleotides read TGTGCCAGCAGCTTCGAGACTAGCGGAAATGACATTCAGTACTTC. Translation gives CASSFETSGNDIQYF. The full variable domain, rest sourced from reference TRBV7-8 and TRBJ2-4, is GAGVSQSPRYKVAKRGQDVALRCDPISGHVSLFWYQQALGQGPEFLTYFQNEAQLDKSGLPSDRFFAERPEGSVSTLKIQRTQQEDSAVYLCASSFETSGNDIQYFGAGTRLSVL.

This clonotype was detected many times. The J gene is TRBJ1-6, the V gene TRBV14; D remains ambiguous. This CDR3 spans 14 amino acids. Trimming removed 1 base from V and 10 bases from J, with 11 bases in between. Germline V gene data show CDR1 as SGHDN and CDR2 as FVKESK. CDR3 in amino acids: CASSQVGLYSPLHF. The CDR3 coding sequence is TGTGCCAGCAGCCAAGTCGGACTTTACTCACCCCTCCACTTT.

The chain links TRBV3-1 to TRBJ2-1; 9 bases match TRBD2. From germline, CDR1 is LGHDT and CDR2 YNNKEL (reference sequence). CDR3 length: 13 amino acids. The J segment lost 8 bases and the V segment lost 9 bases, leaving 8 bases of the junction unmatched. CDR3 region: CASSGSPGDEQFF. CDR3 coding DNA: TGTGCCAGTAGCGGGAGTCCTGGGGATGAGCAGTTCTTC.

The table lists this clonotype with many counts. The CDR3 reads CASSLETNAKNEQFF. The CDR3 bases are TGCGCCAGCAGCTTGGAGACAAACGCGAAAAATGAGCAGTTCTTC. The chain carries TRBV5-1 and TRBJ2-1, with unresolved D. The CDR3 consists of 15 residues. Germline V lookup: CDR1 SGHRS, CDR2 YFSETQ. Trimming cost V 0 bases and J 7 bases, with 14 bases left between them.

V and J are TRBV28 and TRBJ2-3; TRBD2 agrees at 7 bases. V lost 2 bases, J lost 3 bases, and 5 bases stayed unmatched. Germline-derived CDR1 and CDR2 are MDHEN and SYDVKM. The CDR3 totals 15 residues. The CDR3, as DNA: TGTGCCAGCAGTTTAGGGGGGGACGCAACAGATACGCAGTATTTT. Encoded protein: CASSLGGDATDTQYF.

The V and J genes are TRBV7-2 and TRBJ2-2; D may correspond to TRBD1 or TRBD2 (5 bases each). CDR3 size: 14 residues. Looked up from germline, CDR1 is SGHTA and CDR2 is FQGNSA. The V end was cut by 11 bases, the J end by 0 bases, with 13 bases between. As DNA, the CDR3 is TGTGCCTGGGGGAGAGGGGCGAACACCGGGGAGCTGTTTTTT. Translation gives CAWGRGANTGELFF.

J is TRBJ2-6 and V is TRBV12-3 or TRBV12-4, with D possibly called TRBD1 or TRBD2 (5 bases each). V lost 1 base to trimming and J lost 0 bases, with 13 bases between them. The CDR3 extends over 18 amino acids. The CDR3 coding sequence is TGTGCCAGCAGTTTAGGGATAGGGGACCTCTCTGGGGCCAACGTCCTGACTTTC. This gives the protein CASSLGIGDLSGANVLTF.

In its sample, this clonotype was seen a few times. The V and J genes are TRBV7-9 and TRBJ2-4, with a possible D match to TRBD2 (5 bases). The CDR3 extends over 16 amino acids. Looked up from germline, CDR1 is SEHNR and CDR2 is FQNEAQ (reference sequence). Between the trimmed V and J ends, which lost 1 base and 1 base, there was a span of 11 bases. The CDR3 coding sequence is TGTGCCAGCAGCTTAGTGGCGGGCGGGGCCAAAAACATTCAGTACTTC. This encodes CASSLVAGGAKNIQYF.

This clonotype appeared many times. This chain uses TRBV29-1 with TRBJ2-3; D is undetermined. The V gene's germline CDR1 is SQVTM and CDR2 ANQGSEA. Trimming pared 5 bases from V and 4 bases from J, leaving 10 bases between. This CDR3 has 12 amino acids. For the CDR3, the DNA is TGCAGCGTTAGAGGAGAATCAGATACGCAGTATTTT. Encoded protein: CSVRGESDTQYF.

This clonotype showed up just a few times. The genes are TRBV30 and TRBJ2-3; 7 bases align to TRBD1. The germline CDR1 and CDR2 sequences are GTSNPN and SVGIG (reference sequence). The trim removed 1 base at V and 5 bases at J, leaving 6 bases unmatched. This CDR3 contains 14 residues. DNA of the CDR3: TGTGCCTGGAGTGGAGCGACAGGGTTAGATACGCAGTATTTT. Its protein is CAWSGATGLDTQYF.

The sample holds a few counts of this clonotype. The V and J genes are TRBV5-1 and TRBJ1-2; 7 positions match TRBD1. The CDR3 extends over 14 amino acids. Germline values: CDR1 SGHRS, CDR2 YFSETQ. J gave up 3 bases and V 2 bases, and 4 bases lay outside the gene matches. The CDR3 is CASSFRGEDYGYTF. DNA for the CDR3: TGCGCCAGCAGCTTCAGGGGGGAGGACTATGGCTACACCTTC.

This clonotype was found many times. V and J are TRBV7-9 and TRBJ2-3; D remains unclear. This CDR3 spans 11 amino acids. V was clipped by 5 bases and J by 5 bases, with 5 bases between them. Germline lookup yields CDR1 SEHNR and CDR2 FQNEAQ (reference sequence). The DNA for the CDR3 is TGTGCCAGCAGCATGGGAGATACGCAGTATTTT. Translating it yields CASSMGDTQYF.

This clonotype was seen ten or more times. The rearrangement joins TRBV10-3 to TRBJ2-7, with D perhaps matching TRBD1 (5 bases). The length of the CDR3 is 12 residues. V lost 8 bases and J 6 bases, leaving 14 bases between the germline ends. Germline V gene data show CDR1 as ENHRY and CDR2 as SYGVKD. The CDR3 is CAIENGAFEQYF. DNA for the CDR3: TGTGCCATCGAAAATGGGGCATTCGAGCAGTACTTC.

This clonotype turned up a few times. A junction boundary mismatches the germline segment, possibly from a read error. CDR3 nucleotide sequence: TGTGCTAGCAGCTTTGGGGCTAACAATGAGCAGTTCTTC. It translates to CASSFGANNEQFF. The V call is TRBV7-7, the J call TRBJ2-1, with D possibly TRBD1 on 5 matching bases. The CDR3 runs to 13 residues. The V gene's germline CDR1 is SSHAT and CDR2 FNYEAQ (reference sequence).

The chain carries TRBV27 and TRBJ1-2; a weak D match, TRBD1 (6 bases). Germline assignment: CDR1 MNHEY and CDR2 SMNVEV (reference sequence). The CDR3 covers 13 residues. V was clipped by 5 bases and J by 6 bases, with 13 bases between them. Here the CDR3 reads CASSPPGVDGYTF. The CDR3 region has the DNA TGTGCCAGCAGTCCCCCAGGGGTCGATGGCTACACCTTC.

This clonotype was recorded many times. The V gene is TRBV5-1, the J gene TRBJ1-4, with TRBD1 as a possible D gene (5 bases). The CDR3 length is 16 residues. In germline, CDR1 is SGHRS, CDR2 YFSETQ. The V end lost 4 bases, the J end lost 3 bases, and 16 bases lay between the germline ends. The CDR3 sequence is CASSPNWGRSNEKLFF. The CDR3 DNA follows: TGCGCCAGCAGCCCAAACTGGGGGAGGTCTAATGAAAAACTGTTTTTT. The full variable domain, with the rest looked up from reference TRBV5-1 and TRBJ1-4, is KAGVTQTPRYLIKTRGQQVTLSCSPISGHRSVSWYQQTPGQGLQFLFEYFSETQRNKGNFPGRFSGRQFSNSRSEMNVSTLELGDSALYLCASSPNWGRSNEKLFFGSGTQLSVL.